Listed here is a single T cell receptor (beta chain). The antigen this receptor binds is unknown. Base qualities are not at hand, and no much larger clone is one base apart. This record comes from a study of blood T cells in healthy people across ages (dated by TCRdb to between 2014 and 2016). For the wider study: In model experiments, roughly one uniquely barcoded TCR beta cDNA molecule per two T cells was captured by template switching. Donors were grouped into four age groups: young (average about 15 years), middle-aged (about 38), aged (around 56) and long-lived (about 89). The study analyzed two additional independent replicas of 1 million unique cDNA reads from the same blood draw for two donors, one aged 18 to 30 and one aged 80 or older. To avoid experimental bias, donors of different ages were randomly spread across the sequencing lanes. To track age-related changes in TCR beta repertoire diversity, the study relied on deep sequencing normalized with unique cDNA molecular identifiers.

Here V drops 6 bases and J drops 2 bases, and the junction holds 6 bases not matched to any gene. Spanning cysteine to phenylalanine, the CDR3 consists of 15 amino acids. Just CDR3 DNA is preserved here, 45 bases in frame from base 1. The germline V gene yields MRHNA for CDR1 and SNTAGT for CDR2. To prepare the library, 5' RACE was applied. Sequencing was carried out with an Illumina HiSeq 2500. A second roughly 6 to 12 cycle PCR used a sample-barcoded 5' primer and a J-beta primer mix. Each TCR beta cDNA molecule received a unique molecular identifier from a template-switch 5' adaptor carrying 12 random nucleotides. Each sample yielded at least 3 million CDR3-containing paired-end reads. First-strand cDNA synthesis was performed from all RNA using the Mint cDNA synthesis kit, with priming by a TRBC-specific oligonucleotide. Following uracil-DNA glycosylase treatment, all cDNA underwent a first 18-cycle PCR with the universal primers M1SS and BC2_uni_R. In the authors' own workflow: For normalization, 1 million high-quality reads were randomly selected from each sample, with every read carrying a distinct molecular identifier. Instead of being binned into consensus sequences, reads that shared molecular identifiers were thrown out. MiTCR, run with a Q25 quality threshold and the strictest error-elimination algorithm, handled CDR3 identification, clonotype clustering and error correction. A nonparametric unseen species model with Euler transformation was used to estimate a lower bound on total TCR beta diversity. TCRdb handled the public reads itself, with Q25 trimming in fastp and clone calling in MiXCR, and kept productive beta chains. Rows are combined by CDR3 protein, so each entry shows the most common genes and DNA. In this record, the V and J calls reflect TCRdb's handling and not the investigators' own analysis. In all, the sample holds about 720,000 distinct CDR3 sequences, and 22% of those were seen once. Roughly 22% of the sample lies in the top ten.

General conclusions and limits of the study: Because the CMV infection status of the donors was unknown, age-related changes in expanded clonotypes may potentially have been confounded. Bulk unsorted PBMC profiling prevented conclusive comparison of naive and antigen-experienced compartments. Compared with the aged group, the long-lived group had more naive CD4+ T cells, fewer expanded clones and increased TCR diversity, suggesting age selection. Estimates of total diversity from one million sequenced T cells were regarded as lower bounds and underestimates. Observed TCR beta diversity per million T cells fell roughly linearly with age, and a significant reduction was already apparent by age roughly 40. Observed TCR beta diversity correlated strongly with the percentage of naive T cells measured by flow cytometry.

The donors were some 36 Caucasian individuals from Russia, aged roughly 6 to 90 years, who were systemically healthy. Roughly 9.5 milliliters of peripheral blood were drawn from each donor into EDTA-treated Vacutainer tubes. Ficoll-Paque density-gradient centrifugation was used to isolate PBMCs, with at least 7 million obtained per sample. Trizol reagent was used to extract total RNA from the PBMCs, yielding at least 5.5 micrograms per sample. The percentages of naive CD45RAhigh/CD27high T cells were determined by flow cytometry on a PBMC aliquot from every donor. The TCR was taken from an older man in good health. The chain joins TRBV6-4 to TRBJ2-3, with 9 middle bases fitting TRBD1. Sequenced: blood. For the CDR3, the sequence is CASRVQGANTDTQYF. In nucleotide form, the sequence is TGTGCCAGCAGAGTACAGGGGGCGAACACAGATACGCAGTATTTT.